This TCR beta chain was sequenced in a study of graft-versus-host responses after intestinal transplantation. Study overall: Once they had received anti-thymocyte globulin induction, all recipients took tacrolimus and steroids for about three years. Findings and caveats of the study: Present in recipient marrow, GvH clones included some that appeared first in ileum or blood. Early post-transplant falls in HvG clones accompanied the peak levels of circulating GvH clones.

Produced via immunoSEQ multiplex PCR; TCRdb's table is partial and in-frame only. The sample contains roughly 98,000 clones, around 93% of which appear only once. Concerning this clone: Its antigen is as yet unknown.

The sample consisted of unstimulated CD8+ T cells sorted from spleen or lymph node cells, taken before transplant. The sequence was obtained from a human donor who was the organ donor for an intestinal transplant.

The CDR3 bases are TGTGCCAGCAGCTTGGAGGGCAGGGGTACCTACAATGAGCAGTTCTTC. It codes for CASSLEGRGTYNEQFF. V usage is TRBV5-8 and J usage is TRBJ2-1; D possibly corresponds to TRBD1 (6 bases). The V end was cut by 0 bases, the J end by 2 bases, with 12 bases between. Germline CDR1 reads SGHTS; CDR2 reads YDEGEE. This CDR3 region has 16 residues.